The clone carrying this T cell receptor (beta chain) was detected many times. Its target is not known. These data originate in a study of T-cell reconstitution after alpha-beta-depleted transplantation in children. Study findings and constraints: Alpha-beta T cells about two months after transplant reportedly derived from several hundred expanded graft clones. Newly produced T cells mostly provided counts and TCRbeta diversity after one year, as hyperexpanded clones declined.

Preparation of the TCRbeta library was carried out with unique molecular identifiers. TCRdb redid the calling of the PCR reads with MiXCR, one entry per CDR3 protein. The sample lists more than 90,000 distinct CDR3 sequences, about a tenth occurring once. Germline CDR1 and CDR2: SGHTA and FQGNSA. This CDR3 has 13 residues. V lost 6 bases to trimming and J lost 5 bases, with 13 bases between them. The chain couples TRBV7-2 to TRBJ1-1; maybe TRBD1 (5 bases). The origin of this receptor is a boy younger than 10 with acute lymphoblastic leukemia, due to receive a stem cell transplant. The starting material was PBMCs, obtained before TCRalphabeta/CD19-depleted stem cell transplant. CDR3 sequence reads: CASSQGVQTEAFF. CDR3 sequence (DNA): TGTGCCAGCAGTCAGGGAGTACAAACTGAAGCTTTCTTT.